Listed below are T cell receptor beta chains from one sample, sequenced in a study of cytomegalovirus exposure and HLA in healthy donors. Sequencing was performed with immunoSEQ multiplex PCR; in TCRdb, only in-frame clones are kept and a portion is missing. The sample holds some 90,000 clones; about 90% are singletons and the top ten take approximately 5.8%. Sequenced input: PBMCs. These receptor sequences come from a man aged 18-30 years in good health and CMV-seropositive. CDR3s include the opening cysteine and the closing phenylalanine or tryptophan. The D gene is left open where the match is weak.

D gene	V gene	CDR3 protein
-	TRBV7-2	CASSLTRGDTDTQYF
TRBD2	TRBV5-6	CASSSGTSAPYEQYF
-	TRBV21-1	CASSTGQVPGEQFF
TRBD2	TRBV19	CASSATRLAGGLIF
-	TRBV6-5	CASSRVFVTDTQYF
TRBD1	TRBV15	CATSKKVQGADEQFF
-	TRBV4-1	CASSQPRGEKLFF
TRBD2	TRBV5-4	CASSYGLAGEQYF
TRBD2	TRBV5-1	CASSGGALGETQYF
TRBD2	TRBV7-6	CASSQGTSGSNEQFF
-	TRBV7-6	CASSLAGSGTGELFF
TRBD1	TRBV7-2	CASSFGTGGSPLHF
TRBD1	TRBV7-9	CASRNLVPGQGRWQETQYF
-	TRBV6-6	CASNGEGVNTEAFF
TRBD1	TRBV5-6	CASSSYRGGYTF
-	TRBV28	CASRDTISYEQYF